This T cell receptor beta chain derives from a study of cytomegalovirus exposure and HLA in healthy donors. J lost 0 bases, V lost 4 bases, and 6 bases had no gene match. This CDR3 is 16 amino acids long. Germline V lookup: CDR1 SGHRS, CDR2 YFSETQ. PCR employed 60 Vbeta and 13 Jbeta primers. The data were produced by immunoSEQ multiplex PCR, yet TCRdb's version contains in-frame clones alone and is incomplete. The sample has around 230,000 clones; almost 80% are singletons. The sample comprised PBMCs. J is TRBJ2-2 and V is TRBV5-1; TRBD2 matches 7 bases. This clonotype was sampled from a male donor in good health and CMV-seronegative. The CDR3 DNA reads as TGCGCCAGCAGCCTCCTAGCGGCCGCGAACACCGGGGAGCTGTTTTTT. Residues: CASSLLAAANTGELFF. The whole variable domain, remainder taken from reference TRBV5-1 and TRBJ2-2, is KAGVTQTPRYLIKTRGQQVTLSCSPISGHRSVSWYQQTPGQGLQFLFEYFSETQRNKGNFPGRFSGRQFSNSRSEMNVSTLELGDSALYLCASSLLAAANTGELFFGEGSRLTVL.